This is a list of T cell receptor beta chains from one sample in a study of blood T cell repertoires in COVID-19. Assay used: immunoSEQ multiplex PCR; TCRdb lists only in-frame clones, some missing. The sample records approximately 200,000 clones, approximately 87% being singletons. Sequencing used peripheral blood. All receptors derive from a man in his 60s who had recovered from COVID-19. Each CDR3 is given with its conserved first and last residue. Each record gives: J gene, clone size, D gene, V gene, CDR3 DNA, CDR3 protein. D genes are given only for firm matches. Size is stated for part of the rows, as once, few or many counts, or as a class when the clone is expanded.

TRBJ1-4 | . | TRBD1 | TRBV6-2/TRBV6-3 | TGTGCCAGCAGTTACGCAGGGGGTGATGAAAAACTGTTTTTT | CASSYAGGDEKLFF
TRBJ2-2 | . | TRBD2 | TRBV5-4 | TGTGCCAGCAGCTTGGCCGGTCGGGGGGAAATCACCGGGGAGCTGTTTTTT | CASSLAGRGEITGELFF
TRBJ1-6 | . | . | TRBV2 | TGTGCCAGCACTCAGGGGTGGAATTCACCCCTCCACTTT | CASTQGWNSPLHF
TRBJ2-1 | once | TRBD2 | TRBV24-1 | TGTGCCACCAGTGATCCTAGCGGGGGGGATACAATGAAGCAGTTCTTC | CATSDPSGGDTMKQFF
TRBJ2-7 | . | TRBD1 | TRBV11-2 | TGTGCCAGCAGCTTAGATCGGGGACAGGGGCGAGAGCAGTACTTC | CASSLDRGQGREQYF
TRBJ2-2 | . | TRBD2 | TRBV6-5 | TGTGCCAGCAGTTACTCGAAGGGAGGGCCTCGGGTTTTT | CASSYSKGGPRVF
TRBJ1-2 | . | . | TRBV6-1 | TGTGCCAGCAGTGACCCCCTCCCGGGGGGCTACACCTTC | CASSDPLPGGYTF
TRBJ2-3 | . | TRBD2 | TRBV19 | TGTGCCAGTAGTACCCAACTAGCGGGAGGTGCAGATACGCAGTATTTT | CASSTQLAGGADTQYF
TRBJ2-5 | . | . | TRBV24-1 | TGTGCCACCAGTGAGGGGAGCTTCCAAGAGACCCAGTACTTC | CATSEGSFQETQYF
TRBJ1-2 | . | . | TRBV7-8 | TGTGCCAGCAGCCCAGCCGAGGGTTTATCCGGCTACACCTTC | CASSPAEGLSGYTF
TRBJ2-2 | . | . | TRBV5-1 | TGCGCCAGCAGCCCGATACAGGGCCCCGGGGAGCTGTTTTTT | CASSPIQGPGELFF
TRBJ1-3 | . | . | TRBV30 | TGTGCCTTTCCTTCGGTTGGAAACACCATATATTTT | CAFPSVGNTIYF
TRBJ1-6 | once | . | TRBV30 | TGTGCCTGGAGGAGGGACTCCAGAAGAATAAATTCACCCCTCCACTTT | CAWRRDSRRINSPLHF
TRBJ1-1 | . | TRBD1 | TRBV30 | TGTGCCGGCGGGACAGGGTATACTGAAGCTTTCTTT | CAGGTGYTEAFF
TRBJ1-2 | . | . | TRBV3-1/TRBV3-2 | TGTGCCAGCAGCCAAGAACACTCAGGCTTCGTCTATGGCTACACCTTC | CASSQEHSGFVYGYTF
TRBJ1-5 | . | . | TRBV7-2 | TGTGCCAGCAGCTTAGGAAACAGGGATGGCAATCAGCCCCAGCATTTT | CASSLGNRDGNQPQHF
TRBJ2-1 | . | . | TRBV9 | TGTGCCAGCAGCGTTGACGCGGAGTTGAGGGCCTATGAGCAGTTCTTC | CASSVDAELRAYEQFF
TRBJ2-1 | . | TRBD2 | TRBV7-9 | TGTGCCAGCAGCCCGGGACTAACGACCTACAATGAGCAGTTCTTC | CASSPGLTTYNEQFF
TRBJ2-3 | . | TRBD2 | TRBV15 | TGTGCCACCACCCCCGGCGGACTAGGCAGCACAGATACGCAGTATTTT | CATTPGGLGSTDTQYF
TRBJ1-1 | once | TRBD1 | TRBV5-1 | TGCGCCAGCAGCGTAACAGGGGGGGAGACTGAAGCTTTCTTT | CASSVTGGETEAFF
TRBJ1-2 | . | . | TRBV11-3 | . | CASSYRDRFGAGYTF
TRBJ2-1 | . | TRBD2 | TRBV27 | TGTGCCAGCAGTTTATTGTCGCGGGAGGTGTCCGGTGAGCAGTTCTTC | CASSLLSREVSGEQFF
TRBJ2-5 | . | TRBD2 | TRBV3-1/TRBV3-2 | TGTGCCAGCAGCCAAAGCCTAGCGGGAGGGGAAGAGACCCAGTACTTC | CASSQSLAGGEETQYF
TRBJ2-7 | many | . | TRBV3-1/TRBV3-2 | TGTGCCAGCAGCCGCGGGGCTACAGCAGGCTACGAGCAGTACTTC | CASSRGATAGYEQYF
TRBJ1-2 | . | TRBD1 | TRBV7-3 | TGTGCCAGCAGCTCCGGACAGGGACGTTATGGTGGCTACACCTTC | CASSSGQGRYGGYTF
TRBJ2-1 | once | TRBD2 | TRBV27 | TGTGCCAGCAGTTTACTAGCGGGGGGGCCTCCTGAGCAGTTCTTC | CASSLLAGGPPEQFF
TRBJ2-1 | . | TRBD2 | TRBV14 | TGTGCCAGCAGCCCACTTCTAATAGCGGGAGCTAGGAATGAGCAGTTCTTC | CASSPLLIAGARNEQFF
TRBJ1-2 | once | . | TRBV18 | TGTGCCAGCTCAGACGGGAGGGGCTATGGCTACACCTTC | CASSDGRGYGYTF
TRBJ1-4 | . | TRBD1 | TRBV5-4 | TGTGCCAGCAGCTTAAGACAGGGAGTAACTAATGAAAAACTGTTTTTT | CASSLRQGVTNEKLFF
TRBJ1-2 | . | . | TRBV28 | TGTGCCAGCAGCGTCGGGGGGCCTAACTATGGCTACACCTTC | CASSVGGPNYGYTF
TRBJ2-7 | . | TRBD2 | TRBV5-5 | TGTGCCAGCAGCTCGGTACCGGGACTAGGCTACGAGCAGTACTTC | CASSSVPGLGYEQYF
TRBJ2-5 | . | . | TRBV3-1/TRBV3-2 | TGTGCCAGCAGCCAATTTATTACGGGGGAGACCCAGTACTTC | CASSQFITGETQYF
TRBJ2-3 | . | TRBD2 | TRBV5-5 | TGTGCCAGCAGCCTAACCCGCCTAGCGGGGGATACGCAGTATTTT | CASSLTRLAGDTQYF
TRBJ2-1 | . | . | TRBV10-3 | TGTGCCATCAGTGAATCTGACAGTTACAATGAGCAGTTCTTC | CAISESDSYNEQFF
TRBJ1-5 | . | . | TRBV7-2 | TGTGCCAGCAGCCAAGGACCCGGGAATAGCAATCAGCCCCAGCATTTT | CASSQGPGNSNQPQHF
TRBJ2-2 | . | TRBD1 | TRBV5-6 | TGTGCCAGCAGCCTCGATGGACAGGGCGGGAACACCGGGGAGCTGTTTTTT | CASSLDGQGGNTGELFF
TRBJ2-6 | . | . | TRBV5-1 | TGCGCCAGCAGCTTGGTAAAGGGGGACTCTGGGGCCAACGTCCTGACTTTC | CASSLVKGDSGANVLTF
TRBJ1-4 | . | . | TRBV5-6 | TGTGCCAGCAGCTTGAACAGGGCCAATGAAAAACTGTTTTTT | CASSLNRANEKLFF
TRBJ2-3 | . | . | TRBV11-2 | TGTGCCAGCAGCTTTCGGGGGAGCGATACGCAGTATTTT | CASSFRGSDTQYF
TRBJ2-1 | . | TRBD2 | TRBV4-2 | TGTGCCAGCAGCCAAGTGTCTAGCGGGACCTACAATGAGCAGTTCTTC | CASSQVSSGTYNEQFF
TRBJ1-1 | . | TRBD1 | TRBV6-5 | TGTGCCAGCAGTCCCACCCCGGACAGGTATATTGAAGCTTTCTTT | CASSPTPDRYIEAFF
TRBJ2-7 | once | TRBD1 | TRBV4-1 | TGCGCCAGCAGCCAAGCCGGGACAGGGGCCCCCGAGCAGTACTTC | CASSQAGTGAPEQYF
TRBJ2-2 | . | TRBD2 | TRBV7-3 | TGTGCCAGCAGCCCCGAGGCGCGGGAGGTTCCCGGGGAGCTGTTTTTT | CASSPEAREVPGELFF
TRBJ1-1 | . | TRBD1 | TRBV4-2 | TGTGCCAGCAGCCAGGGACAGGGGGGAGTCACTGAAGCTTTCTTT | CASSQGQGGVTEAFF
TRBJ2-3 | . | . | TRBV19 | TGTGCCAGTAGTATGCAGCGGGTAGCAACAGATACGCAGTATTTT | CASSMQRVATDTQYF
TRBJ1-2 | . | . | TRBV9 | TGTGCCAGCAGCGTAGGAGAGGCGAATAACTATGGCTACACCTTC | CASSVGEANNYGYTF
TRBJ2-1 | . | . | TRBV7-9 | TGTGCCAGCAGCTTAGAGGTAGGGGGTGAGCAGTTCTTC | CASSLEVGGEQFF
TRBJ2-7 | . | . | TRBV3-1/TRBV3-2 | TGTGCCAGCAGCCTTTCCCCAGGGGATTCCTACGAGCAGTACTTC | CASSLSPGDSYEQYF
TRBJ2-2 | . | . | TRBV24-1 | TGTGCCACCAGTGATTTGGTTTCTGGGGAGCTGTTTTTT | CATSDLVSGELFF
TRBJ2-1 | . | . | TRBV7-9 | TGTGCCAGCAGCTTAGGGACATACGGCGGCAATGAGCAGTTCTTC | CASSLGTYGGNEQFF
TRBJ1-6 | . | . | TRBV27 | TGTGCCAGCACCTTCCGGGACACCTCTTCACCCCTCCACTTT | CASTFRDTSSPLHF
TRBJ2-3 | . | . | TRBV13 | TGTGCCAGCAGCCCAGGGACACTGAGCACAGATACGCAGTATTTT | CASSPGTLSTDTQYF
TRBJ1-1 | . | TRBD1 | TRBV28 | TGTGCCAGCAGGCGTCCCGGGACAGGGGTATGGGCTTTCTTT | CASRRPGTGVWAFF
TRBJ2-7 | . | TRBD2 | TRBV5-4 | TGTGCCAGCAGCTTCCGACTAGCGGGAAGACTGGGCTACGAGCAGTACTTC | CASSFRLAGRLGYEQYF